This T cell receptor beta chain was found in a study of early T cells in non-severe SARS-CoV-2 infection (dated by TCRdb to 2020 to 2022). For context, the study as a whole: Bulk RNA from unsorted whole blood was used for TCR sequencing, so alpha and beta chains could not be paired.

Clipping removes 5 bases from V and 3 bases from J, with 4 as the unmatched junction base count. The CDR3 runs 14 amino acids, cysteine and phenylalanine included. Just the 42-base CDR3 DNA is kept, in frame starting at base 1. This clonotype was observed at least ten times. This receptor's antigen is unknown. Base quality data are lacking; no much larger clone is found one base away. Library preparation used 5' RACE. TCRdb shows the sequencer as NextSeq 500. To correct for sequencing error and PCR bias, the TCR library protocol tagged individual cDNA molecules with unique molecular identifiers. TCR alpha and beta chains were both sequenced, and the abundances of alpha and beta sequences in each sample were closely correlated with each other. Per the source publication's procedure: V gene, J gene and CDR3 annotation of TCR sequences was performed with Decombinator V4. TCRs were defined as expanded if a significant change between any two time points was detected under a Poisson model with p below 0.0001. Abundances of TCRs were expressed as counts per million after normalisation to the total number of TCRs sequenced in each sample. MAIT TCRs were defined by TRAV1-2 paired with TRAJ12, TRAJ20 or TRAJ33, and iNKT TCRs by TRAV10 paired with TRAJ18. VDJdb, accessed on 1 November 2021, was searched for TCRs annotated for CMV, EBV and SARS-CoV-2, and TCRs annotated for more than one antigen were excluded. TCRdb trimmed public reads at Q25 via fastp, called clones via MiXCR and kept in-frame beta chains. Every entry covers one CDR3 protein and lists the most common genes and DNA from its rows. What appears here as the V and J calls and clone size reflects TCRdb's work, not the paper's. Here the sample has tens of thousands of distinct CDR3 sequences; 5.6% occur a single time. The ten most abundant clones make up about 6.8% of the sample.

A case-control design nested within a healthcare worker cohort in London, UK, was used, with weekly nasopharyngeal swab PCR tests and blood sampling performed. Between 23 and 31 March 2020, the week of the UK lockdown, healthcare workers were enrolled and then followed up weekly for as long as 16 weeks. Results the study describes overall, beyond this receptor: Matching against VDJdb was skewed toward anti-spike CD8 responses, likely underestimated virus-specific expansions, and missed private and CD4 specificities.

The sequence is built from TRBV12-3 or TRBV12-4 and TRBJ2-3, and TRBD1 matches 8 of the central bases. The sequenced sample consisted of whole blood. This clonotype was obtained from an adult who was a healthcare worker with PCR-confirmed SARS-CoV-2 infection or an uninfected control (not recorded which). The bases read TGTGCCAGCAGTCCAGGGGGCAGGACAGATACGCAGTATTTT. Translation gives CASSPGGRTDTQYF.